This is a list of T cell receptor beta chains from one sample in a study of identical twins. Via MiXCR, TCRdb re-called the 5' RACE reads, giving one row per CDR3 protein. The sample consists of 450,000 or so distinct CDR3 sequences, 11% to 15% of them appearing once. This same sample was also part of a study on yellow fever vaccine responses in identical twins.

Sequencing was performed on CD4+ T cells sorted from blood. These receptors were obtained from a young woman in good health. Each CDR3 is given with its conserved first and last residue. D genes are given only for firm matches. The listing skips clone size in some rows; elsewhere it reads once, few, many or a size class.

cdr3_nt cdr3_aa v_call d_call j_call clone_size cdr3_length
TGTGCCAGCAGCTCTCAACCCGAGGAGGAGCTGTTTTTT CASSSQPEEELFF TRBV11-3 - TRBJ2-2 few 13
TGTGCCAGCAGAACAGGGGGCACATATGAAAAACTGTTTTTT CASRTGGTYEKLFF TRBV2 TRBD1 TRBJ1-4 - 14
TGTGCCACCAGCAGAGATAGACAGTCCTACAATGAGCAGTTCTTC CATSRDRQSYNEQFF TRBV15 - TRBJ2-1 few 15
TGCAGTGCTCCTTCTCGTAGGGGACAGGGGTTCACAGATACGCAGTATTTT CSAPSRRGQGFTDTQYF TRBV20-1 TRBD1 TRBJ2-3 - 17
TGCGCCAGCAGCTCGGCCCCGGGGGTCACTGAAGCTTTCTTT CASSSAPGVTEAFF TRBV5-1 - TRBJ1-1 - 14
TGTGCCAGCAGCTTAGGGACCGGGACAGGGAAGAACACTGAAGCTTTCTTT CASSLGTGTGKNTEAFF TRBV7-9 TRBD1 TRBJ1-1 - 17
TGTGCCAGCACCGAGGCTGGCTACGAGCAGTACTTC CASTEAGYEQYF TRBV28 - TRBJ2-7 few 12
TGCGCCAGCAGCTCGGGACAGGGTGGCTCCTACGAGCAGTACTTC CASSSGQGGSYEQYF TRBV5-1 TRBD1 TRBJ2-7 few 15
TGTGCCAGCAGCGATCTAGGGACAGAAGAGACCCAGTACTTC CASSDLGTEETQYF TRBV3-1 TRBD1 TRBJ2-5 few 14
TGTGCCAGCAGCCTCCAACAGGGGGCTAGCTCCTACAATGAGCAGTTCTTC CASSLQQGASSYNEQFF TRBV16 TRBD1 TRBJ2-1 many 17
TGTGCCAGCAGCTTCGGTTGGGACAGCACTGAAGCTTTCTTT CASSFGWDSTEAFF TRBV7-8 TRBD1 TRBJ1-1 - 14
TGTGCCAGCAGCTTACGTTGGGGTGAGCAGTTCTTC CASSLRWGEQFF TRBV11-1 - TRBJ2-1 - 12
TGTGCCAGCAGCTTAGTTGGGACCGGTTCCAATGAGCAGTTCTTC CASSLVGTGSNEQFF TRBV7-9 - TRBJ2-1 many 15
TGCAGTGCTCCGGGGGGGGCAGCGACGAACACTGAAGCTTTCTTT CSAPGGAATNTEAFF TRBV20-1 - TRBJ1-1 many 15
TGTGCCAGCAGCGTAGCTGTGGGAGGTGGCTACACCTTC CASSVAVGGGYTF TRBV9 - TRBJ1-2 - 13
TGTGCCAGCAGGGAAACTAGCGTCAGCACAGATACGCAGTATTTT CASRETSVSTDTQYF TRBV2 TRBD2 TRBJ2-3 - 15
TGCAGTGCTAGAGATCGGGTAGCGGGGGGGTTCACAGATACGCAGTATTTT CSARDRVAGGFTDTQYF TRBV20-1 TRBD2 TRBJ2-3 many 17
TGCAGCGCTGCGGTGGGTGGGGATCAGCCCCAGCATTTT CSAAVGGDQPQHF TRBV29-1 - TRBJ1-5 - 13
TGCAGTGGAATCCTCACGACTAGCGGGAAGTCTGAGCAGTTCTTC CSGILTTSGKSEQFF TRBV29-1 TRBD2 TRBJ2-1 - 15
TGCGCCAGCAGCTCTCGACAGGGTGACGTCTATGGCTACACCTTC CASSSRQGDVYGYTF TRBV5-1 TRBD1 TRBJ1-2 - 15
TGCAGCGCAGCCCGACTAGGGGATGACGAGCAGTACTTC CSAARLGDDEQYF TRBV29-1 - TRBJ2-7 - 13
TGTGCCAGCAGTTTGGAGGGACAGCTGAACACTGAAGCTTTCTTT CASSLEGQLNTEAFF TRBV12-3/TRBV12-4 TRBD1 TRBJ1-1 - 15
TGCAGTGCTGCCGGCGGGACTAGCGTTACCACCGGGGAGCTGTTTTTT CSAAGGTSVTTGELFF TRBV20-1 TRBD2 TRBJ2-2 - 16
TGCAGTGCTAGCAGCAGGGACCACGAGCAGTACTTC CSASSRDHEQYF TRBV20-1 - TRBJ2-7 - 12
TGTGCCAGCAGTAAGGACTTGCCTTCCTACAATGAGCAGTTCTTC CASSKDLPSYNEQFF TRBV6-4 - TRBJ2-1 - 15
TGCGCCAGCAGCCACGGACTAGCGGGAGACAATGAGCAGTTCTTC CASSHGLAGDNEQFF TRBV5-1 TRBD2 TRBJ2-1 few 15
TGTGCCAGCAGTCTAACACATACCGGGACTAGTCAGTTCTTC CASSLTHTGTSQFF TRBV2 TRBD2 TRBJ2-1 few 14
TGCGCCAGCAGCCAAGAAGGGGGGACCGGGGAGCTGTTTTTT CASSQEGGTGELFF TRBV4-1 - TRBJ2-2 many 14
TGTGCCAGCAGCTTACTAGCGGTTTCCGACAATGAGCAGTTCTTC CASSLLAVSDNEQFF TRBV11-2 TRBD2 TRBJ2-1 few 15
TGTGCCAGCAGCTTAATATGGTGGGGAGTGGGCATCTCCTACGAGCAGTACTTC CASSLIWWGVGISYEQYF TRBV7-8 - TRBJ2-7 - 18
TGTGCCAGCAACCTCCGGGCTCCCTACGAGCAGTACTTC CASNLRAPYEQYF TRBV2 - TRBJ2-7 - 13
TGTGCCAGCAGCTTAGATTTAGGACTAGCGGGAGGACGCGAGCAGTACTTC CASSLDLGLAGGREQYF TRBV11-2 TRBD2 TRBJ2-7 - 17
TGTGCCACCAGTGATGAGGGCTACGAGCAGTACTTC CATSDEGYEQYF TRBV24-1 - TRBJ2-7 few 12
TGTGCCAGCAGCACCGGGAGTACTAGCGCGGAGACCCAGTACTTC CASSTGSTSAETQYF TRBV11-2 TRBD2 TRBJ2-5 - 15
TGTGCCAGCAGCACTCGGGAGCGAGAGACCCAGTACTTC CASSTRERETQYF TRBV7-9 - TRBJ2-5 - 13
TGCAGTGCTAGAGTCCCCCTAGGAGGGAGAGAAGAGACCCAGTACTTC CSARVPLGGREETQYF TRBV20-1 - TRBJ2-5 few 16
TGTGCCAGCAGTTATGCGAAGGACCAGCCCCAGCATTTT CASSYAKDQPQHF TRBV6-5 - TRBJ1-5 - 13
TGCAGCGTTGGGCAGGCGCTCGTGAACACTGAAGCTTTCTTT CSVGQALVNTEAFF TRBV29-1 - TRBJ1-1 many 14
TGCAGTGCTAGGACAGGGGGAGTGACTGAAGCTTTCTTT CSARTGGVTEAFF TRBV20-1 TRBD1 TRBJ1-1 few 13
TGCGCCAGCAGCTTGGTTGCGATGGCCGGGGAGCTGTTTTTT CASSLVAMAGELFF TRBV5-1 - TRBJ2-2 many 14
TGCAGTGCTAGAGATCCCAGATCTGAAGCTTTCTTT CSARDPRSEAFF TRBV20-1 - TRBJ1-1 - 12
TGCGCCAGCAGCTTGAGCGGACAAAACACCGGGGAGCTGTTTTTT CASSLSGQNTGELFF TRBV5-1 - TRBJ2-2 many 15
TGTGCCAGCAGCTTAATTGAGGTTTACGAGCAGTACTTC CASSLIEVYEQYF TRBV7-9 - TRBJ2-7 many 13
TGTGCCAGCAGTTACGCGACAGGCTACTCCTACGAGCAGTACTTC CASSYATGYSYEQYF TRBV6-5 - TRBJ2-7 few 15
TGTGCCAGCAGTTTACGGACCCGGGACAGGGTTTTCTTGACCAAAAACATTCAGTACTTC CASSLRTRDRVFLTKNIQYF TRBV28 TRBD1 TRBJ2-4 - 20
TGTGCCAGCAGTTTTGGGGGACTCACGACTTACAATGAGCAGTTCTTC CASSFGGLTTYNEQFF TRBV7-6 - TRBJ2-1 many 16
TGCGCCAGCAGCCAAGAGCCGGGACTAGCGGGGAATGAGCAGTTCTTC CASSQEPGLAGNEQFF TRBV4-1 TRBD2 TRBJ2-1 - 16
TGCAGTGCTCCCAAGACTAGCGGGAGGTACGAGCAGTACTTC CSAPKTSGRYEQYF TRBV20-1 TRBD2 TRBJ2-7 - 14
TGTGCCAGCAGTTACTCGTGGTGGCAGGCCGAGGAGACCCAGTACTTC CASSYSWWQAEETQYF TRBV6-5 - TRBJ2-5 - 16
TGTGCCACCAGCAGAGATCCCGGGACTAGATACAATGAGCAGTTCTTC CATSRDPGTRYNEQFF TRBV15 TRBD2 TRBJ2-1 - 16
TGTGCCAGCAGCCTAGGACTAGCGGAGATCACAGATACGCAGTATTTT CASSLGLAEITDTQYF TRBV7-2 TRBD2 TRBJ2-3 - 16
TGTGCCAGCAGTGGTGGGGGCGGCGAGCAGTACTTC CASSGGGGEQYF TRBV2 - TRBJ2-7 - 12
TGTGCCAGCGGGGGACGGACCCTGACCTCTTACAATGAGCAGTTCTTC CASGGRTLTSYNEQFF TRBV12-3/TRBV12-4 - TRBJ2-1 few 16
TGTGCCAGCAGTGATTCGGGGCTACTCACAGATACGCAGTATTTT CASSDSGLLTDTQYF TRBV6-4 - TRBJ2-3 - 15
TGCGCCAGCAGCCTGGTCCCAGGACGGGGCTCTGAAAAACTGTTTTTT CASSLVPGRGSEKLFF TRBV5-1 - TRBJ1-4 - 16
TGTGCCAGTAGACTCGCCGGGACAGGGAGCAATCAGCCCCAGCATTTT CASRLAGTGSNQPQHF TRBV19 TRBD1 TRBJ1-5 - 16
TGTGCCAGCTCACCCGGCACCTCAGATACGCAGTATTTT CASSPGTSDTQYF TRBV18 - TRBJ2-3 few 13